This entry lists 28 T cell receptor beta chains sequenced from one sample in a study of regulatory dendritic cells for organ transplantation. Allogeneic regulatory or mature dendritic cells were co-cultured for four to six days with CFSE-labeled sorted T cells at 1:10. Profiled with immunoSEQ multiplex PCR; TCRdb holds only in-frame clones, not every one. The sample lists around 11,000 clones, under 70% occurring once. The antigens of these receptors remain unknown. The sample consisted of naive CD4+ T cells from blood cultured with dendritic cells. Indicated subset: CD45RA+ naive T cells. All receptors derive from a human donor in good health.

In its sample, this clone was seen a few times. The chain couples TRBV29-1 to TRBJ1-1; weak D call: TRBD1 (5 bases). CDR3 length: 13 residues. Germline V CDR1 and CDR2: SQVTM, ANQGSEA. Trimming left V 2 bases short and J 1 base short, with 8 bases between. This CDR3 is CSVERGQNTEAFF. CDR3 sequence (DNA): TGCAGCGTTGAAAGGGGTCAGAACACTGAAGCTTTCTTT.

The rearrangement uses TRBV5-1 and TRBJ2-7; 8 nucleotides align to TRBD1. Germline-derived CDR1 and CDR2 are SGHRS and YFSETQ. V dropped 3 bases and J dropped 2; count of bases not matched to a gene: 4. The CDR3 extends over 14 amino acids. DNA for the CDR3: TGCGCCAGCAGCTCGACAGGGGATACCTACGAGCAGTACTTC. Amino acids: CASSSTGDTYEQYF.

The rearrangement joins TRBV5-4 to TRBJ2-3; 9 bases align to TRBD1. The V gene's germline CDR1 is SGHNT and CDR2 YYREEE (reference sequence). The ends lost 5 bases at V and 0 bases at J; junction bases unmatched: 7. The CDR3 loop spans 16 amino acids. CDR3 nucleotides: TGTGCCAGCAGTTCCGGGACAGGGCCTAGCACAGATACGCAGTATTTT. It encodes CASSSGTGPSTDTQYF.

This sequence joins TRBV7-2 and TRBJ2-2; 9 nucleotides align to TRBD1. The CDR3 spans 16 residues. The junction had 8 bases not matched to a gene; V was cut back by 5 bases and J by 4 bases. Germline V lookup: CDR1 SGHTA, CDR2 FQGNSA. For the CDR3, the DNA is TGTGCCAGCAGCACCGCCCGGGACAGGGTCACCGGGGAGCTGTTTTTT. Its translation: CASSTARDRVTGELFF.

This clone was detected a few times. The chain couples TRBV6-1 to TRBJ2-2; 9 bases line up with TRBD1. The germline V gene has CDR1 MNHNS and CDR2 SASEGT. The CDR3 has 15 residues. The V and J ends lost 4 bases and 5 bases, in that order; junction bases with no gene match: 5. The CDR3 DNA reads as TGTGCCAGCAGTGTGGAGACAGGGGGAACCGGGGAGCTGTTTTTT. It translates to CASSVETGGTGELFF.

The rearrangement uses TRBV29-1 and TRBJ1-1; maybe TRBD1 (6 bases). The length of the CDR3 is 11 residues. Trimming took 7 bases from V and 12 from J, leaving 18 bases between them. The V gene's germline CDR1 is SQVTM and CDR2 ANQGSEA. The CDR3 reads CSAGVGGASFF. In nucleotides, the CDR3 is TGCAGCGCGGGGGTTGGGGGGGCGTCTTTCTTT.

V and J are TRBV5-4 and TRBJ1-1; weak D call: TRBD1 (5 bases). The CDR3 is made up of 15 amino acids. V lost 4 bases to trimming and J lost 0 bases, with 13 bases between them. Germline CDR1 reads SGHNT; CDR2 reads YYREEE (reference sequence). The CDR3 sequence: CASSPWQGLNTEAFF. DNA of the CDR3: TGTGCCAGCAGCCCCTGGCAGGGCTTGAACACTGAAGCTTTCTTT.

The sample holds a few counts of this clone. The chain couples TRBV9 to TRBJ2-7; 7 bases line up with TRBD2. This CDR3 has 16 amino acids. J lost 3 bases, V lost 4 bases, and 13 bases had no gene match. From germline, CDR1 is SGDLS and CDR2 YYNGEE. CDR3 sequence: CASSLGGQGQFYEQYF. CDR3 nucleotides: TGTGCCAGCAGCCTGGGAGGGCAGGGTCAATTCTACGAGCAGTACTTC.

This chain joins TRBV11-2 and TRBJ1-5; the D is unclear. The CDR3 contains 13 residues. V dropped 1 base and J dropped 5 bases, with 6 bases sitting between them. The germline V gene encodes CDR1 SGHAT and CDR2 FQNNGV. CDR3 nucleotides: TGTGCCAGCAGCTTAGTAGCCCATCAGCCCCAGCATTTT. As protein: CASSLVAHQPQHF. Supplemented by reference TRBV11-2 and TRBJ1-5, the full variable domain reads EAGVAQSPRYKIIEKRQSVAFWCNPISGHATLYWYQQILGQGPKLLIQFQNNGVVDDSQLPKDRFSAERLKGVDSTLKIQPAKLEDSAVYLCASSLVAHQPQHFGDGTRLSIL.

The rearrangement links TRBV6-5 to TRBJ2-5; tentatively, D is TRBD2 (6 bases). Germline loops: CDR1 MNHEY, CDR2 SVGAGI. V dropped 6 bases and J dropped 3 bases, with 14 bases sitting between them. This CDR3 region has 14 residues. The CDR3 nucleotides are TGTGCCAGCAGAAGAGGGACTGTCAAAGAGACCCAGTACTTC. This gives the protein CASRRGTVKETQYF.

The rearrangement joins TRBV11-3 to TRBJ1-5; D call uncertain. Per germline, CDR1 SGHNT and CDR2 YENEEA. The CDR3 runs 13 residues. Trimming shortened V by 6 bases and J by 0 bases, and 6 bases separated the two germline ends. The CDR3 nucleotides read TGTGCCAGCAGTAGAGATAGCAATCAGCCCCAGCATTTT. This sequence encodes CASSRDSNQPQHF. Variable domain in full (rest from reference TRBV11-3 and TRBJ1-5): EAGVVQSPRYKIIEKKQPVAFWCNPISGHNTLYWYLQNLGQGPELLIRYENEEAVDDSQLPKDRFSAERLKGVDSTLKIQPAELGDSAVYLCASSRDSNQPQHFGDGTRLSIL.

This clone showed up just a few times. The gene calls are TRBV5-1 and TRBJ2-5; D gene uncertain. Germline V CDR1 and CDR2: SGHRS, YFSETQ. The CDR3 is made up of 15 amino acids. The V gene lost 1 base and the J gene lost 2 bases, with 12 bases spanning the gap. CDR3 sequence reads: CASSLLVTSQETQYF. The CDR3 DNA reads as TGCGCCAGCAGCTTGTTGGTGACTTCTCAAGAGACCCAGTACTTC.

The J gene is TRBJ2-4, the V gene TRBV6-6, with 11 bases lining up with TRBD1. V lost 5 bases and J lost 1; bases outside the gene matches: 4. CDR3 length: 16 residues. Germline V gene sequence: CDR1 MNHNY, CDR2 SVGAGI (reference sequence). The CDR3 nucleotides are TGTGCCAGCAGTGGGACAGGGGGGAAGGCCAAAAACATTCAGTACTTC. Translating gives CASSGTGGKAKNIQYF.

V gene TRBV9 combines with J gene TRBJ2-2; 7 bases map to TRBD2. Germline CDR1 is SGDLS and CDR2 is YYNGEE. The V segment lost 5 bases and the J segment 4 bases; nucleotides outside the gene matches: 5. The CDR3 totals 14 residues. The CDR3 loop is CASRARGVTGELFF. The CDR3 DNA is TGTGCCAGCAGAGCCCGGGGGGTCACCGGGGAGCTGTTTTTT.

This clone is a singleton in its sample. This chain links TRBV10-3 with TRBJ1-2; D uncertain. V shed 11 bases and J shed 3 bases, with 16 bases lying between them. CDR1 is ENHRY, CDR2 SYGVKD, per germline. There are 13 residues in the CDR3. The CDR3 protein is CAATRTEDYGYTF. Written as DNA, the CDR3 is TGTGCCGCCACCCGGACGGAGGACTATGGCTACACCTTC.

V and J are TRBV10-3 and TRBJ1-2; 8 nucleotides match TRBD1. The CDR3 covers 13 residues. CDR1 ENHRY and CDR2 SYGVKD come from the germline V gene. After removal of 7 bases from V and 3 bases from J, the junction contained 4 bases not matched to a gene. In DNA form, the CDR3 reads TGTGCCATCACCCCGACAGGGGACTATGGCTACACCTTC. Amino acids: CAITPTGDYGYTF.

The chain couples TRBV10-3 to TRBJ2-1; 8 nucleotides align to TRBD2. Germline loops: CDR1 ENHRY, CDR2 SYGVKD. The CDR3 loop spans 14 amino acids. The J segment lost 4 bases and the V segment lost 10 bases, leaving 9 bases of the junction unmatched. The CDR3 is CATIAGTTYNEQFF. The CDR3 DNA reads TGTGCCACTATAGCGGGGACGACGTACAATGAGCAGTTCTTC.

This chain links TRBV18 with TRBJ2-1; D possibly corresponds to TRBD1 (6 bases). The CDR3 consists of 17 residues. Per germline, CDR1 KGHSH and CDR2 LQKENI. V lost 1 base and J lost 7, with 20 bases in between. CDR3 in DNA: TGTGCCAGCTCACCACGGGAAGGGGGTACTTTTGTTAATGAGCAGTTCTTC. This codes for CASSPREGGTFVNEQFF.

This clone was observed a handful of times. The genes are TRBV5-1 and TRBJ1-2; D gene ambiguous. V was trimmed by 0 bases and J by 4 bases, leaving 19 bases between them. CDR3 length equals 17 residues. The germline V gene has CDR1 SGHRS and CDR2 YFSETQ. The CDR3 loop reads CASSLEVRAERGYGYTF. The CDR3 coding sequence is TGCGCCAGCAGCTTGGAGGTCCGGGCGGAGCGGGGCTATGGCTACACCTTC.

Only a few counts were recorded for this clone. This chain joins TRBV6-5 and TRBJ1-6; TRBD1 is a possible D gene (5 bases). Germline CDR1 MNHEY, CDR2 SVGAGI. The V and J ends lost 8 bases and 7 bases respectively, with 12 bases between them. CDR3 length: 13 residues. The CDR3 DNA follows: TGTGCCAGCTGGTACGGGGGGAATTCACCCCTCCACTTT. It specifies CASWYGGNSPLHF.

The chain recombines TRBV4-3 with TRBJ2-3; TRBD1 aligns across 12 bases. CDR1 LGHNA and CDR2 YSLEER come from the germline V gene. V was pared by 2 bases and J by 3 bases, with 15 bases of the junction left unmatched. This CDR3 region has 20 residues. In DNA, the CDR3 is TGCGCCAGCAGCCAATGGGGTGGGACAGGGGGCGCTTTTAGGACAGATACGCAGTATTTT. Translation gives CASSQWGGTGGAFRTDTQYF.

The rearrangement joins TRBV6-5 to TRBJ1-2; TRBD1 is a possible D gene (5 bases). Between the trimmed V and J ends, which lost 4 bases and 1 base, there was a span of 10 bases. The CDR3 is 14 amino acids. Germline assignment: CDR1 MNHEY and CDR2 SVGAGI. The CDR3, as DNA: TGTGCCAGCAGTTTTCAGGGATTTAACTATGGCTACACCTTC. Its protein is CASSFQGFNYGYTF.

The chain recombines TRBV7-8 with TRBJ1-2; the D gene is possibly TRBD1 (6 bases). The length of the CDR3 is 15 residues. Germline V gene data show CDR1 as SGHVS and CDR2 as FQNEAQ. Trimming pared 0 bases from V and 6 bases from J, leaving 14 bases between. This CDR3 is CASSLAFLGQHGYTF. Here the CDR3 DNA reads TGTGCCAGCAGCTTAGCGTTCTTGGGACAACATGGCTACACCTTC.

V gene TRBV6-5 combines with J gene TRBJ2-7, with TRBD1 as a possible D gene (5 bases). This CDR3 is 14 amino acids long. Germline lookup yields CDR1 MNHEY and CDR2 SVGAGI. V lost 2 bases and J 0 bases, leaving 8 bases between the germline ends. In DNA form, the CDR3 reads TGTGCCAGCAGTTACGATAGGGGCTCCTACGAGCAGTACTTC. This encodes CASSYDRGSYEQYF.

The chain has TRBV5-6 and TRBJ1-1; possible D gene TRBD1, 5 bases. Trimming removed 0 bases from V and 5 bases from J, with 11 bases in between. The germline gives CDR1 SGHDT, CDR2 YYEEEE. CDR3 size: 14 residues. CDR3 sequence (DNA): TGTGCCAGCAGCTTGGGGGCGCGGGGGACTGAAGCTTTCTTT. It is translated as CASSLGARGTEAFF.

This clone was detected only once. The chain uses TRBV11-3 and TRBJ2-2, with 7 bases matching TRBD1. Germline CDR1 is SGHNT and CDR2 is YENEEA. J gave up 6 bases and V 5 bases, and 6 bases lay outside the gene matches. The CDR3 runs to 14 residues. The DNA of the CDR3 is TGTGCCAGCAGCACTTCGACAGGGTCCGGGGAGCTGTTTTTT. The encoded protein is CASSTSTGSGELFF.

V is TRBV27 and J is TRBJ2-1, with 12 bases fitting TRBD2. This CDR3 spans 16 amino acids. CDR1 is MNHEY and CDR2 is SMNVEV in the germline V gene (reference sequence). Unmatched junction bases numbered 8, after V lost 4 bases and J lost 7 bases. The CDR3 loop is CASSSLAGGPINEQFF. The DNA for the CDR3 is TGTGCCAGCAGTTCACTAGCGGGGGGACCGATTAATGAGCAGTTCTTC.

The chain couples TRBV11-2 to TRBJ1-2; 7 bases line up with TRBD1. The CDR3 spans 14 residues. The germline gives CDR1 SGHAT, CDR2 FQNNGV. Germline trimming cut 1 base from V and 4 bases from J; bases unmatched to any gene: 3. DNA of the CDR3: TGTGCCAGCAGCTTAGCAGGGGGAGGCTATGGCTACACCTTC. Translation: CASSLAGGGYGYTF.